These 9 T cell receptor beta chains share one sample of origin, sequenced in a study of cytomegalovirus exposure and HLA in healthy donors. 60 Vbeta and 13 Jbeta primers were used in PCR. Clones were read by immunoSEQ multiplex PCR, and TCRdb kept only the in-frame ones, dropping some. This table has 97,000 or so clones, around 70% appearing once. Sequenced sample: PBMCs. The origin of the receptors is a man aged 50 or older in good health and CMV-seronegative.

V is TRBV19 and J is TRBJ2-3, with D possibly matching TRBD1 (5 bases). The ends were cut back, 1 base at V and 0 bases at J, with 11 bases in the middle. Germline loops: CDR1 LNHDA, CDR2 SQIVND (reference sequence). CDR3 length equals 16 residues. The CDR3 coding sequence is TGTGCCAGTAGTATAGTCAGGGTGTTAAGCACAGATACGCAGTATTTT. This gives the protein CASSIVRVLSTDTQYF.

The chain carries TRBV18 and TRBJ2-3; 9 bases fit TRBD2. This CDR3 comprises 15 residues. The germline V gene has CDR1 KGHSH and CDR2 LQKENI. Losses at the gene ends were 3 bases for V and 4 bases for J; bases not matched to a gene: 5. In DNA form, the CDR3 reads TGTGCCAGCTCACCCGGGACTAGCATGCCAGATACGCAGTATTTT. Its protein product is CASSPGTSMPDTQYF. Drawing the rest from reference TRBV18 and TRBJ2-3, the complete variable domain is NAGVMQNPRHLVRRRGQEARLRCSPMKGHSHVYWYRQLPEEGLKFMVYLQKENIIDESGMPKERFSAEFPKEGPSILRIQQVVRGDSAAYFCASSPGTSMPDTQYFGPGTRLTVL.

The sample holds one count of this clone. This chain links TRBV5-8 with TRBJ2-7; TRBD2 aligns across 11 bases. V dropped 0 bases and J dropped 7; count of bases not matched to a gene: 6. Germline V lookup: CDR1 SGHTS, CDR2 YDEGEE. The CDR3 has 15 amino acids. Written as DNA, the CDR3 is TGTGCCAGCAGCTTGGTAACTAGCGGGAGTGAAGAGCAGTACTTC. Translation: CASSLVTSGSEEQYF.

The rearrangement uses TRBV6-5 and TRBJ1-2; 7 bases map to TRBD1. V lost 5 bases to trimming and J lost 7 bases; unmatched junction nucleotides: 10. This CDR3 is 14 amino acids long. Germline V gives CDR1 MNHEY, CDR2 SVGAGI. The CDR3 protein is CASSPTGVVGGYTF. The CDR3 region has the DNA TGTGCCAGCAGTCCCACAGGGGTGGTTGGTGGCTACACCTTC.

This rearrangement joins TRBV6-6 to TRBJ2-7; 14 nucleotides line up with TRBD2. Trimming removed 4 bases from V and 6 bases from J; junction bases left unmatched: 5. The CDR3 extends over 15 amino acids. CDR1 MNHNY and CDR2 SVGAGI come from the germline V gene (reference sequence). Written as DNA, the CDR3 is TGTGCCAGCAGTTCGACTAGCGGGGGGGTCCTCGAGCAGTACTTC. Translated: CASSSTSGGVLEQYF.

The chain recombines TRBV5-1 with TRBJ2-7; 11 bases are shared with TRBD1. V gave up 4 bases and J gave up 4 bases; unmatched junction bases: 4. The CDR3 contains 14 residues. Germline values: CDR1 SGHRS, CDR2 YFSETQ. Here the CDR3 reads CASSVGQGGYEQYF. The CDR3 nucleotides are TGCGCCAGCAGCGTGGGACAGGGGGGGTACGAGCAGTACTTC. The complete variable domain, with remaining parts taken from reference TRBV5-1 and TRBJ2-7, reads KAGVTQTPRYLIKTRGQQVTLSCSPISGHRSVSWYQQTPGQGLQFLFEYFSETQRNKGNFPGRFSGRQFSNSRSEMNVSTLELGDSALYLCASSVGQGGYEQYFGPGTRLTVT.

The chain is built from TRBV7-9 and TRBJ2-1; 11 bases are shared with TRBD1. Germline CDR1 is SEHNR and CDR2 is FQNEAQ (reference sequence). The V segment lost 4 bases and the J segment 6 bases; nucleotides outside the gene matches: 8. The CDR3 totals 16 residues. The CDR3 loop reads CASSSPGQGAINEQFF. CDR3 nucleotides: TGTGCCAGCAGCTCACCCGGACAGGGGGCAATCAATGAGCAGTTCTTC.

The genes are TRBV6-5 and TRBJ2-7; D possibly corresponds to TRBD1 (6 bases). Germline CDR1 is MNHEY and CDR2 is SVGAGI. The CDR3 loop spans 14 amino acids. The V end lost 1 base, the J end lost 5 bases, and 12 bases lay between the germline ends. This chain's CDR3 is CASSYWQGFDEQYF. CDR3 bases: TGTGCCAGCAGTTACTGGCAGGGGTTCGACGAGCAGTACTTC.

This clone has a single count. CDR3 protein: CASSPDRGRYQPQHF. The CDR3 nucleotides read TGTGCCAGCAGCCCGGACAGGGGTAGGTATCAGCCCCAGCATTTT. The chain links TRBV7-6 to TRBJ1-5, with TRBD1 matching 9 bases. CDR1 SGHVS and CDR2 FNYEAQ come from the germline V gene. The trim removed 5 bases at V and 5 bases at J, leaving 7 bases unmatched. The CDR3 covers 15 residues. Using reference TRBV7-6 and TRBJ1-5 for the parts outside the CDR3, the full variable domain is GAGVSQSPRYKVTKRGQDVALRCDPISGHVSLYWYRQALGQGPEFLTYFNYEAQQDKSGLPNDRFSAERPEGSISTLTIQRTEQRDSAMYRCASSPDRGRYQPQHFGDGTRLSIL.